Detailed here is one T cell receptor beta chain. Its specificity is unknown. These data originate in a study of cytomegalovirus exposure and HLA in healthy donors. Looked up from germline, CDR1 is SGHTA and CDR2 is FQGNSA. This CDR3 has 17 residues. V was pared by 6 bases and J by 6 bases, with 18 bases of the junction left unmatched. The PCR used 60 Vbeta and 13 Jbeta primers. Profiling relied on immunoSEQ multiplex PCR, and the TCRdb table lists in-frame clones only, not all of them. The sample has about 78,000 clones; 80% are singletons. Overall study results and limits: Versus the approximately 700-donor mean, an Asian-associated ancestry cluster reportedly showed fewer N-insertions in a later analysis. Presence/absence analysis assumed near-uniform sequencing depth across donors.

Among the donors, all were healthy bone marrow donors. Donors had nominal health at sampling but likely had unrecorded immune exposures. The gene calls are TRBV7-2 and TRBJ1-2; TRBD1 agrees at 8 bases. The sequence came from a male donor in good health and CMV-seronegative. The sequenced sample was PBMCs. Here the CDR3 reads CASSEQAGQGLRDGYTF. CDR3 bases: TGTGCCAGCAGTGAACAAGCTGGACAGGGCCTTCGTGATGGCTACACCTTC.